This TCR beta chain was sequenced in a study of radiotherapy plus CTLA-4 blockade in lung cancer. V was clipped by 5 bases and J by 9 bases, with 20 bases between them. CDR1 is SGHNT and CDR2 is YENEEA in the germline V gene. The CDR3 totals 15 residues. Regarding this clone: Antigen unknown.

Sequenced by immunoSEQ multiplex PCR; TCRdb stores in-frame clones only, minus some. Here the sample spans fewer than 100,000 clones, about four fifths being singletons. Study observations and caveats: The best prediction of response reportedly came from early blood T cell clone dynamics, with interferon-beta.

The chain combines TRBV11-3 with TRBJ2-1; D unresolved. The receptor was isolated from a human donor with non-small cell lung cancer whose response to radiotherapy plus ipilimumab could not be evaluated. Some clones in this sample may be carry-over from other donors' samples. Sequences were derived from peripheral blood, sampled from a patient treated with radiotherapy plus ipilimumab. CDR3 in DNA: TGTGCCAGCAGCGTGACCGGGTCCGGTGTCAGTGAGCAGTTCTTC. This encodes CASSVTGSGVSEQFF.